Below are 19 T cell receptor beta chains sequenced from a single sample in a study of T-cell reconstitution after alpha-beta-depleted transplantation in children. Unique molecular identifiers were used in preparing the TCRbeta library. TCRdb fed the PCR reads into MiXCR, producing one record per CDR3 protein. In the table there are 150,000 to 200,000 distinct CDR3 sequences, approximately 12% of which are singletons. The specimen comprised PBMCs, sampled before TCRalphabeta/CD19-depleted stem cell transplant. The receptors shown here come from a boy between 2 and 15 years old with acute myeloid leukemia, due to receive a stem cell transplant.

A remark on this clonotype: Given a much more abundant clone one base away, this may be a read error. The chain is built from TRBV29-1 and TRBJ1-1; a possible D gene is TRBD1 (6 bases). Per germline, CDR1 SQVTM and CDR2 ANQGSEA. The V end was cut by 4 bases, the J end by 4 bases, with 19 bases between. The CDR3 runs to 15 residues. The CDR3 DNA follows: TGCAGCGTTGTGTTCCACAGGGTGATGAGCACTGAAGCTTTCTTT. This translates into CSVVFHRVMSTEAFF.

This clonotype was recorded at least ten times. This chain connects TRBV7-6 to TRBJ2-5; 13 nucleotides line up with TRBD2. Germline V gene lookup returns CDR1 SGHVS and CDR2 FNYEAQ. V gave up 4 bases and J gave up 4 bases; unmatched junction bases: 12. The CDR3 extends over 18 amino acids. The CDR3 DNA follows: TGTGCCAGCAGCTCCCGGACTAGCGGGGGCCCCCTCCGAGAGACCCAGTACTTC. It specifies CASSSRTSGGPLRETQYF.

Ten or more counts support this clonotype. The J gene is TRBJ2-7, the V gene TRBV28; 7 positions match TRBD1. V was clipped by 7 bases and J by 5 bases; unmatched bases: 8. The CDR3 covers 13 residues. The germline gives CDR1 MDHEN, CDR2 SYDVKM. Here the CDR3 DNA reads TGTGCCAGCACCGTCTCCACAGGGGACGAGCAGTACTTC. It yields the protein CASTVSTGDEQYF. Filled out from reference TRBV28 and TRBJ2-7, the complete variable domain reads DVKVTQSSRYLVKRTGEKVFLECVQDMDHENMFWYRQDPGLGLRLIYFSYDVKMKEKGDIPEGYSVSREKKERFSLILESASTNQTSMYLCASTVSTGDEQYFGPGTRLTVT.

In its sample, this clonotype was seen many times. The chain couples TRBV9 to TRBJ1-1; D not resolved. The germline CDR1 and CDR2 sequences are SGDLS and YYNGEE. V was trimmed by 4 bases and J by 7 bases, leaving 14 bases between them. CDR3 size: 13 residues. This CDR3 reads CASSTRDSIEAFF. CDR3 bases: TGTGCCAGCAGCACCCGGGATTCTATTGAAGCTTTCTTT.

Many counts were recorded for this clonotype. The gene calls are TRBV6-1 and TRBJ2-1; 7 bases line up with TRBD1. The germline CDR1 and CDR2 sequences are MNHNS and SASEGT. The CDR3 has 13 amino acids. After removal of 9 bases from V and 2 bases from J, the junction contained 4 bases not matched to a gene. In nucleotides, the CDR3 is TGTGCCAGTACGACAGGGACCTACAATGAGCAGTTCTTC. Protein: CASTTGTYNEQFF.

This clonotype was recorded many times. The chain employs TRBV7-2 and TRBJ2-3; D may be TRBD2 (6 bases). V was clipped by 1 base and J by 4 bases, with 12 bases between them. The germline V gene encodes CDR1 SGHTA and CDR2 FQGNSA. This CDR3 has 15 residues. CDR3 in amino acids: CASSLVAGRADTQYF. The DNA for the CDR3 is TGTGCCAGCAGCTTAGTGGCGGGAAGGGCAGATACGCAGTATTTT.

This clonotype was detected ten times or more. V is TRBV7-3 and J is TRBJ2-7; 14 positions agree with TRBD2. Germline CDR1 and CDR2: SGHTA and FQGTGA. The J segment lost 3 bases and the V segment lost 8 bases, leaving 9 bases of the junction unmatched. This CDR3 is built from 16 residues. CDR3 protein: CASLTGTSGGYYEQYV. The CDR3 DNA reads TGTGCCAGCCTAACCGGGACTAGCGGGGGTTACTACGAGCAGTACGTC.

This clonotype has a count of ten or more. This rearrangement joins TRBV29-1 to TRBJ2-7; tentatively, D is TRBD2 (5 bases). Between the trimmed V and J ends, which lost 0 bases and 7 bases, there was a span of 13 bases. The CDR3 totals 13 residues. Germline V CDR1 and CDR2: SQVTM, ANQGSEA. CDR3 in amino acids: CSVEDTGSWEQYF. The CDR3 DNA reads TGCAGCGTTGAAGATACGGGGAGTTGGGAGCAGTACTTC.

This clonotype showed up many times. This chain connects TRBV20-1 to TRBJ1-5; D not certain. V dropped 3 bases and J dropped 5 bases, with 11 bases sitting between them. Germline lookup yields CDR1 DFQATT and CDR2 SNEGSKA (reference sequence). The CDR3 spans 13 residues. CDR3 bases: TGCAGTGCTAGTGAAGGGAGCTATCAGCCCCAGCATTTT. Translating it yields CSASEGSYQPQHF.

This clonotype was observed many times. The gene calls are TRBV2 and TRBJ2-5, with 10 bases that match TRBD1. After removal of 7 bases from V and 5 bases from J, the junction contained 7 bases not matched to a gene. Looked up from germline, CDR1 is SNHLY and CDR2 is FYNNEI. The CDR3 runs to 14 residues. CDR3 sequence (DNA): TGTGCCAGCACTAAGACAGGGGGCCGGGAGACCCAGTACTTC. Residues: CASTKTGGRETQYF.

This clonotype was observed at least ten times. The DNA is omitted, as the CDR3 cannot be located on it reliably, and the CDR3 follows TCRdb's listing. The chain carries TRBV27 and TRBJ2-7; TRBD1, the table's D call, was not compared with the DNA. The germline V gene has CDR1 MNHEY and CDR2 SMNVEV (reference sequence). The CDR3 comprises 15 residues, both ends counted. The CDR3 here is CASSFLAGGSYEQYF.

In regard to this clonotype: At one of its ends the junction is not consistent with the germline gene, which may arise from a read error. This chain links TRBV4-1 with TRBJ2-5, with D possibly being TRBD1 or TRBD2 (5 bases each). The length of the CDR3 is 14 residues. CDR1 and CDR2 from the germline V gene are MGHRA and YSYEKL. CDR3 amino acids: CASSQEGTRETQYF. The CDR3 DNA follows: TGTGCCAGCAGTCAAGAGGGGACGAGAGAGACCCAGTACTTC.

This clonotype was detected many times. V is TRBV7-2 and J is TRBJ2-3; possibly TRBD1 for D (6 bases). The germline V gene has CDR1 SGHTA and CDR2 FQGNSA. Trimming cost V 5 bases and J 5 bases, with 11 bases left between them. CDR3 size: 13 residues. CDR3 protein: CASSPRGGDTQYF. CDR3 DNA: TGTGCCAGCAGCCCCAGGGGTGGAGATACGCAGTATTTT.

This clonotype was seen many times. J is TRBJ2-1 and V is TRBV15, with D perhaps matching TRBD2 (5 bases). Between the trimmed V and J ends, which lost 1 base and 9 bases, there was a span of 10 bases. From germline, CDR1 is LNHNV and CDR2 YYDKDF (reference sequence). The CDR3 is made up of 13 amino acids. The CDR3: CATSRATSGEQFF. The CDR3 bases are TGTGCCACCAGCAGAGCAACTAGTGGTGAGCAGTTCTTC.

This clonotype was seen at least ten times. This chain uses TRBV5-1 with TRBJ1-2; 7 bases are a match to TRBD1. Germline CDR1 is SGHRS and CDR2 is YFSETQ. This CDR3 region has 13 residues. The junction had 5 bases not matched to a gene; V was cut back by 7 bases and J by 2 bases. CDR3 loop: CASRDRENYGYTF. The DNA of the CDR3 is TGCGCCAGCCGGGACAGAGAGAACTATGGCTACACCTTC.

This clonotype was seen ten or more times. The V and J genes are TRBV5-1 and TRBJ2-1; no clear D gene. The CDR3 totals 14 residues. Trimming took off 0 bases at V and 5 bases at J, with 9 bases between the two ends. Germline lookup yields CDR1 SGHRS and CDR2 YFSETQ. DNA of the CDR3: TGCGCCAGCAGCTTGGACGCGCTTAACAATGAGCAGTTCTTC. It specifies CASSLDALNNEQFF.

This clonotype was recorded at least ten times. The J gene is TRBJ2-7, the V gene TRBV24-1, with 7 bases lining up with TRBD1. The CDR3 loop spans 14 amino acids. Unmatched junction bases numbered 12, after V lost 9 bases and J lost 5 bases. In germline, CDR1 is KGHDR, CDR2 SFDVKD. The CDR3 sequence is CATRGEAGGDEQYF. In DNA, the CDR3 is TGTGCCACCCGTGGTGAGGCAGGGGGTGACGAGCAGTACTTC.

This clonotype came up many times. This sequence joins TRBV12-3 or TRBV12-4 and TRBJ1-5; TRBD1 might be the D (6 bases). V shed 8 bases and J shed 4 bases, with 12 bases lying between them. The CDR3 is made up of 13 amino acids. In nucleotides, the CDR3 is TGTGCCAGCCAAGACAGGTCTAATCAGCCCCAGCATTTT. Protein sequence: CASQDRSNQPQHF.

This clonotype was counted at least ten times. Here the CDR3 reads CASSWGGTGELFF. The CDR3 DNA reads as TGTGCCAGCAGCTGGGGCGGAACCGGGGAGCTGTTTTTT. The V and J genes are TRBV5-6 and TRBJ2-2; tentatively, D is TRBD1 (5 bases). V gave up 3 bases and J gave up 5 bases, with 8 bases separating them. Germline CDR1 SGHDT, CDR2 YYEEEE. The CDR3 sequence is 13 residues long.